These 32 T cell receptor beta chains were all obtained from the same sample, sequenced in a study of blood T cell repertoires in COVID-19. Here immunoSEQ multiplex PCR was the method, and the copy in TCRdb shows in-frame clones only, minus some. Altogether around 270,000 clones are present, about 85% being singletons, with the ten largest covering under 4.5%. The sequenced sample was peripheral blood. These receptors all stem from a man in his sixties who had recovered from COVID-19.

This clone has only one observation. The chain's CDR3 is CASSYDNVRNEQFF. CDR3 bases: TGTGCCAGCAGTTACGACAATGTTCGAAATGAGCAGTTCTTC. J is TRBJ2-1 and V is TRBV6-5; D gene unclear. The CDR3 covers 14 residues. Trimming stripped 2 bases from V and 7 bases from J, with 12 bases between. The germline V gene has CDR1 MNHEY and CDR2 SVGAGI.

The chain employs TRBV6-5 and TRBJ1-2, with TRBD1 matching over 10 bases. Germline trimming cut 1 base from V and 6 bases from J; bases unmatched to any gene: 2. Per the germline V gene, CDR1 is MNHEY and CDR2 is SVGAGI. The CDR3 spans 14 residues. CDR3 nucleotides: TGTGCCAGCAGTTACTACGGGACAGGGGATGGCTACACCTTC. It translates to CASSYYGTGDGYTF.

The chain has TRBV9 and TRBJ1-1; D is possibly TRBD1 (5 bases). The V gene's germline CDR1 is SGDLS and CDR2 YYNGEE. Trimming removed 3 bases at V and 3 bases at J, with 21 bases between. CDR3 length: 17 amino acids. CDR3 in amino acids: CASSAPPGGDWHTEAFF. CDR3 sequence (DNA): TGTGCCAGCAGCGCACCCCCGGGGGGGGACTGGCACACTGAAGCTTTCTTT. The variable domain in full, with the rest retrieved from reference TRBV9 and TRBJ1-1, is DSGVTQTPKHLITATGQRVTLRCSPRSGDLSVYWYQQSLDQGLQFLIQYYNGEERAKGNILERFSAQQFPDLHSELNLSSLELGDSALYFCASSAPPGGDWHTEAFFGQGTRLTVV.

V and J are TRBV5-1 and TRBJ2-1, with D tentatively TRBD2 (6 bases). Germline V lookup: CDR1 SGHRS, CDR2 YFSETQ. V was pared by 4 bases and J by 8 bases, with 13 bases between. The CDR3 runs 13 residues. The CDR3: CASSLTSIHEQFF. The CDR3, as DNA: TGCGCCAGCAGCCTGACTAGTATCCATGAGCAGTTCTTC.

The chain combines TRBV6-6 with TRBJ1-3; 7 bases fit TRBD1. The CDR3 length is 15 residues. Germline CDR1 reads MNHNY; CDR2 reads SVGAGI (reference sequence). J gave up 0 bases and V 6 bases, and 5 bases lay outside the gene matches. The CDR3 region is CASRGTVHSGNTIYF. The CDR3 DNA is TGTGCCAGCAGGGGGACAGTTCACTCTGGAAACACCATATATTTT.

The chain uses TRBV20-1 and TRBJ1-2, with D possibly matching TRBD1 (6 bases). V lost 6 bases and J 10 bases, leaving 21 bases between the germline ends. The CDR3 extends over 13 amino acids. Per the germline V gene, CDR1 is DFQATT and CDR2 is SNEGSKA (reference sequence). This CDR3 reads CSASRQAVKAYTF. CDR3 nucleotide sequence: TGCAGTGCGAGTCGACAGGCCGTGAAGGCCTACACCTTC.

This sequence joins TRBV3-1 (or the pseudogene TRBV3-2) and TRBJ1-2, with TRBD1 matching over 7 bases. The J segment lost 9 bases and the V segment lost 4 bases, leaving 11 bases of the junction unmatched. The CDR3 totals 14 residues. CDR1 LGHDT and CDR2 YNNKEL come from the germline V gene (reference sequence). CDR3 region: CASSRLRQGNRYTF. CDR3 nucleotides: TGTGCCAGCAGCCGTCTCCGACAGGGTAATCGCTACACCTTC.

The rearrangement joins TRBV5-1 to TRBJ1-6; 7 nucleotides match TRBD1. The CDR3 loop spans 14 amino acids. The V gene end was trimmed by 1 base and the J gene end by 7 bases; junction bases not matched to a gene: 2. CDR1 and CDR2 from the germline V gene are SGHRS and YFSETQ. The CDR3 bases are TGCGCCAGCAGCTTGAAACAGGGGAATTCACCCCTCCACTTT. Translating gives CASSLKQGNSPLHF.

The J gene is TRBJ2-7, the V gene TRBV18, with 13 bases identical to TRBD2. V was clipped by 3 bases and J by 0 bases; unmatched bases: 8. The CDR3 loop spans 18 amino acids. Germline V gives CDR1 KGHSH, CDR2 LQKENI. This CDR3 is CASSPKTGLAGDSYEQYF. CDR3 coding DNA: TGTGCCAGCTCACCTAAGACCGGACTAGCGGGGGACTCCTACGAGCAGTACTTC.

This clone was recorded a few times. The chain has TRBV5-5 and TRBJ2-3; TRBD2 might be the D (6 bases). The germline V and J ends were trimmed by 6 bases and 1 base, with 15 bases remaining between them. The CDR3 has 15 residues. The germline V gene encodes CDR1 SGHKS and CDR2 YYEKEE (reference sequence). Here the CDR3 reads CASTKDPGGTDTQYF. CDR3 DNA sequence: TGTGCCAGCACCAAGGACCCGGGGGGCACAGATACGCAGTATTTT. Variable domain in full (rest from reference TRBV5-5 and TRBJ2-3): DAGVTQSPTHLIKTRGQQVTLRCSPISGHKSVSWYQQVLGQGPQFIFQYYEKEERGRGNFPDRFSARQFPNYSSELNVNALLLGDSALYLCASTKDPGGTDTQYFGPGTRLTVL.

The rearrangement links TRBV6-5 to TRBJ1-2; weak D call: TRBD1 (6 bases). CDR3 length: 13 amino acids. The ends were cut back, 7 bases at V and 4 bases at J, with 13 bases in the middle. Germline-derived CDR1 and CDR2 are MNHEY and SVGAGI. In DNA form, the CDR3 reads TGTGCCAGCACCCCACAGGGATCCTATGGCTACACCTTC. Residues: CASTPQGSYGYTF.

The chain has TRBV18 and TRBJ2-7; 9 positions match TRBD2. The V segment lost 3 bases and the J segment 2 bases; nucleotides outside the gene matches: 5. The CDR3 consists of 15 residues. Looked up from germline, CDR1 is KGHSH and CDR2 is LQKENI. The CDR3 loop reads CASSPAGGVAYEQYF. CDR3 DNA sequence: TGTGCCAGCTCACCTGCGGGGGGGGTAGCCTACGAGCAGTACTTC.

This chain connects TRBV4-2 to TRBJ1-1; 10 bases line up with TRBD1. Germline CDR1 and CDR2: LGHNA and YNFKEQ. V dropped 4 bases and J dropped 5; count of bases not matched to a gene: 7. The CDR3 covers 15 residues. The CDR3, as DNA: TGTGCCAGCAGCCCAAGACAGGGGGCTCGGACTGAAGCTTTCTTT. Its translation is CASSPRQGARTEAFF.

The chain combines TRBV5-1 with TRBJ2-7, with a possible D match to TRBD1 (6 bases). CDR1 is SGHRS, CDR2 YFSETQ, per germline. V lost 4 bases and J lost 1, with 9 bases in between. This CDR3 is built from 13 residues. The DNA of the CDR3 is TGCGCCAGCAGCGAAACAGGGTCCTACGAGCAGTACTTC. It encodes CASSETGSYEQYF.

The chain recombines TRBV13 with TRBJ1-3; D not certain. The CDR3 spans 16 residues. V gave up 0 bases and J gave up 0 bases, with 9 bases separating them. Germline CDR1 and CDR2: PRHDT and FYEKMQ (reference sequence). The CDR3 sequence: CASSLGSWSSGNTIYF. The CDR3 DNA sequence: TGTGCCAGCAGCTTAGGGTCCTGGAGCTCTGGAAACACCATATATTTT. Based on the CDR3 plus reference TRBV13 and TRBJ1-3, the full variable domain is AAGVIQSPRHLIKEKRETATLKCYPIPRHDTVYWYQQGPGQDPQFLISFYEKMQSDKGSIPDRFSAQQFSDYHSELNMSSLELGDSALYFCASSLGSWSSGNTIYFGEGSWLTVV.

This sequence joins TRBV30 and TRBJ2-5, with a weak D call TRBD2 (5 bases). Germline V gene data show CDR1 as GTSNPN and CDR2 as SVGIG (reference sequence). The ends were cut back, 3 bases at V and 3 bases at J, with 11 bases in the middle. The CDR3 runs to 13 residues. The CDR3 DNA reads TGTGCCTGGAGCGCGGACGGGAAAGAGACCCAGTACTTC. As protein: CAWSADGKETQYF.

V gene TRBV5-4 combines with J gene TRBJ2-1; 9 positions agree with TRBD2. The CDR3 length is 13 residues. J lost 8 bases, V lost 3 bases, and 3 bases had no gene match. The germline gives CDR1 SGHNT, CDR2 YYREEE (reference sequence). The CDR3 is CASSSAGGYEQFF. CDR3 bases: TGTGCCAGCAGCTCGGCGGGGGGGTATGAGCAGTTCTTC.

This clone was observed a single time. V is TRBV11-2 and J is TRBJ2-3; 8 bases align to TRBD1. CDR3 length equals 14 residues. CDR1 and CDR2 from the germline V gene are SGHAT and FQNNGV. V shed 5 bases and J 4 bases; nucleotides not matched to a gene: 5. The CDR3 DNA is TGTGCCAGCAGCCCCTCAGGGGGCCCAGATACGCAGTATTTT. Protein sequence: CASSPSGGPDTQYF.

This rearrangement joins TRBV2 to TRBJ1-1; perhaps TRBD1 as D (5 bases). The CDR3 covers 13 residues. CDR1 is SNHLY and CDR2 is FYNNEI in the germline V gene. With 4 bases removed from V and 2 bases from J, the gap between germline ends came to 8 bases. The CDR3 DNA sequence: TGTGCCAGCAGTGGACAGATAAACACTGAAGCTTTCTTT. Translated: CASSGQINTEAFF.

The gene calls are TRBV7-9 and TRBJ2-7; possibly TRBD2 for D (6 bases). Trimming shortened V by 5 bases and J by 1 base, and 24 bases separated the two germline ends. Germline-derived CDR1 and CDR2 are SEHNR and FQNEAQ (reference sequence). This CDR3 has 18 residues. The chain's CDR3 is CASSPLDFGGVGSYEQYF. CDR3 in DNA: TGTGCCAGCAGCCCCCTTGACTTCGGCGGGGTAGGATCCTACGAGCAGTACTTC.

This chain joins TRBV30 and TRBJ1-4, with D perhaps matching TRBD1 (6 bases). The CDR3 runs 16 residues. The V and J ends lost 0 bases and 5 bases respectively, with 16 bases between them. Germline values: CDR1 GTSNPN, CDR2 SVGIG (reference sequence). The CDR3 protein is CAWSVGVNRANEKLFF. For the CDR3, the DNA is TGTGCCTGGAGTGTAGGTGTGAACAGGGCCAATGAAAAACTGTTTTTT.

In nucleotides, the CDR3 is TGTGCCAGCAGTGAAGTCACTTTTCAGCCCCAGCATTTT. This codes for CASSEVTFQPQHF. The chain links TRBV6-1 to TRBJ1-5; D unresolved. The CDR3 contains 13 residues. From germline, CDR1 is MNHNS and CDR2 SASEGT. The V end was cut by 1 base, the J end by 6 bases, with 7 bases between.

V and J are TRBV28 and TRBJ1-6; TRBD1 matches at 7 bases. Germline V gene lookup returns CDR1 MDHEN and CDR2 SYDVKM. The trim removed 2 bases at V and 7 bases at J, leaving 2 bases unmatched. The CDR3 has 14 amino acids. In nucleotides, the CDR3 is TGTGCCAGCAGTTTAGGACAGGCGAATTCACCCCTCCACTTT. Translation: CASSLGQANSPLHF.

The chain couples TRBV7-3 to TRBJ2-3; 7 nucleotides match TRBD1. Germline values: CDR1 SGHTA, CDR2 FQGTGA. There are 15 residues in the CDR3. V lost 0 bases and J lost 5; bases outside the gene matches: 5. The CDR3 here is CASSLTGQSKDTQYF. CDR3 nucleotide sequence: TGTGCCAGCAGCTTAACGGGACAGTCGAAAGATACGCAGTATTTT.

The J gene is TRBJ2-1, the V gene TRBV19; TRBD2 matches at 16 bases. Germline loops: CDR1 LNHDA, CDR2 SQIVND (reference sequence). The V segment lost 7 bases and the J segment 6 bases; nucleotides outside the gene matches: 12. This CDR3 is built from 18 residues. The CDR3 bases are TGTGCCAGTACCCCGGGACTAGCGGGGGGGCGGGTCTCCAATGAGCAGTTCTTC. This encodes CASTPGLAGGRVSNEQFF.

V is TRBV6-5 and J is TRBJ1-5; TRBD1 might be the D (5 bases). Germline V gives CDR1 MNHEY, CDR2 SVGAGI. Trimming pared 2 bases from V and 16 bases from J, leaving 18 bases between. This CDR3 contains 13 residues. CDR3 amino acids: CASSYDGGTDLHF. CDR3 DNA: TGTGCCAGCAGTTACGACGGCGGGACCGATCTTCATTTT.

The chain has TRBV7-2 and TRBJ1-2; D perhaps matches TRBD1 (5 bases). The CDR3 covers 12 residues. Germline V gene data show CDR1 as SGHTA and CDR2 as FQGNSA. V was cut by 4 bases and J by 4 bases, with 7 bases left in between. For the CDR3, the DNA is TGTGCCAGCAGCTCCCAGGGCTATGGCTACACCTTC. Residues: CASSSQGYGYTF.

The CDR3 DNA reads TGTGCCAGCAGCTTAACCCCCCCGGAGAACAATCAGCCCCAGCATTTT. It is translated as CASSLTPPENNQPQHF. The chain recombines TRBV7-3 with TRBJ1-5; D is unresolved. Germline CDR1 is SGHTA and CDR2 is FQGTGA. There are 16 residues in the CDR3. V was clipped by 0 bases and J by 3 bases, with 12 bases between them.

This clone was seen only once. This rearrangement joins TRBV5-1 to TRBJ2-3; perhaps TRBD2 as D (5 bases). CDR1 SGHRS and CDR2 YFSETQ come from the germline V gene. The CDR3 is 16 amino acids. Trimming shortened V by 4 bases and J by 1 base, and 16 bases separated the two germline ends. This chain's CDR3 is CASSPDSPLRTDTQYF. For the CDR3, the DNA is TGCGCCAGCAGCCCGGACTCACCACTTCGCACAGATACGCAGTATTTT. Full variable domain (missing parts from reference TRBV5-1 and TRBJ2-3): KAGVTQTPRYLIKTRGQQVTLSCSPISGHRSVSWYQQTPGQGLQFLFEYFSETQRNKGNFPGRFSGRQFSNSRSEMNVSTLELGDSALYLCASSPDSPLRTDTQYFGPGTRLTVL.

The chain uses TRBV28 and TRBJ2-1; 13 nucleotides line up with TRBD2. In germline, CDR1 is MDHEN, CDR2 SYDVKM. The CDR3 runs to 16 residues. J was trimmed by 2 bases and V by 5 bases; bases with no gene match: 3. The CDR3 sequence is CASSGTSGGAYNEQFF. The CDR3 nucleotides are TGTGCCAGCAGTGGAACTAGCGGGGGGGCCTACAATGAGCAGTTCTTC.

The rearrangement uses TRBV12-3 or TRBV12-4 and TRBJ1-1, with a tentative D call TRBD1 (6 bases). V dropped 7 bases and J dropped 6 bases, with 15 bases sitting between them. This CDR3 is built from 13 residues. CDR3 DNA: TGTGCCAGCACCCTCCCGTCAGGGGCTGAAGCTTTCTTT. Its translation is CASTLPSGAEAFF.

This CDR3 reads CASSPTPAGFKYF. The CDR3 DNA follows: TGTGCCAGCAGTCCGACGCCGGCGGGATTTAAGTACTTC. The rearrangement uses TRBV6-5 and TRBJ2-7; D is perhaps TRBD2 (6 bases). Per the germline V gene, CDR1 is MNHEY and CDR2 is SVGAGI. Trimming left V 5 bases short and J 11 bases short, with 19 bases between. The CDR3 is 13 residues long.